The T cell receptor (beta chain) described here comes from a study of blood T cell repertoires in COVID-19. Profiling relied on immunoSEQ multiplex PCR, and the TCRdb table lists in-frame clones only, not all of them. Of nearly 25,000 clones listed, roughly four fifths are singletons. The CDR3 totals 14 residues. The V gene's germline CDR1 is SEHNR and CDR2 FQNEAQ (reference sequence). Trimming at V came to 4 bases and at J to 3 bases, leaving 6 bases not matched to a gene. This clone was observed a handful of times. V usage is TRBV7-9 and J usage is TRBJ2-7, with 7 bases identical to TRBD1. The sequencing sample was made of peripheral blood. The sequence was collected from a human donor in a cohort sampled during active COVID-19. The CDR3 loop reads CASSYMGQIYEQYF. CDR3 coding DNA: TGTGCCAGCAGCTACATGGGACAGATCTACGAGCAGTACTTC.